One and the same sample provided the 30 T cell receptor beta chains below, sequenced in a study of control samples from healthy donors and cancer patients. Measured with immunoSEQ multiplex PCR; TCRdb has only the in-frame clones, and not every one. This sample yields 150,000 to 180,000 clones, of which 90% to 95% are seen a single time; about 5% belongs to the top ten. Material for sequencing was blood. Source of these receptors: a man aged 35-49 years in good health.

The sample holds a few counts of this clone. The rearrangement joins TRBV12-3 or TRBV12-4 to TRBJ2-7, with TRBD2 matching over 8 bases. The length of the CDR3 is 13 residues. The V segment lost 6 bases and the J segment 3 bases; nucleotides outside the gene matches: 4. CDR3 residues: CASRGAGDYEQYF. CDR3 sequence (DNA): TGTGCCAGCAGGGGAGCGGGGGACTACGAGCAGTACTTC.

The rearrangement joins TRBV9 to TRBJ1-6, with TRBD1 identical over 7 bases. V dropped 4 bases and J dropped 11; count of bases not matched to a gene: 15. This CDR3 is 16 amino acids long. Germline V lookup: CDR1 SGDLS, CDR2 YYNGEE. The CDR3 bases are TGTGCCAGCAGCCCCCGACGAGCTGACAGGGTGGCACCCCTCCACTTT. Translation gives CASSPRRADRVAPLHF.

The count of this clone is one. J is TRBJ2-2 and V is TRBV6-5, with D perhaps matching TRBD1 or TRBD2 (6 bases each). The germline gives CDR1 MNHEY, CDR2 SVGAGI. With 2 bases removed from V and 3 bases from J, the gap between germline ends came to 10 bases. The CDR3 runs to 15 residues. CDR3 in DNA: TGTGCCAGCAGTTACAAGAGGGGGGACACCGGGGAGCTGTTTTTT. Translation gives CASSYKRGDTGELFF.

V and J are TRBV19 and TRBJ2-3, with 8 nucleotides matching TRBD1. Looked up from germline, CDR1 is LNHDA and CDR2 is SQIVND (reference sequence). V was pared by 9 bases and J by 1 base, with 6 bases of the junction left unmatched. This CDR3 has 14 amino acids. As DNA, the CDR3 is TGTGCCAGCGCCAAACAGGGGGGCACAGATACGCAGTATTTT. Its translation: CASAKQGGTDTQYF.

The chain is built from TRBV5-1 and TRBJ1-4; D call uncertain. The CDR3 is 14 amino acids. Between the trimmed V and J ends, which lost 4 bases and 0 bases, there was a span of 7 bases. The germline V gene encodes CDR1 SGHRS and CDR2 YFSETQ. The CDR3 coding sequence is TGCGCCAGCAGCCCCTTGGCAACTAATGAAAAACTGTTTTTT. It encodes CASSPLATNEKLFF.

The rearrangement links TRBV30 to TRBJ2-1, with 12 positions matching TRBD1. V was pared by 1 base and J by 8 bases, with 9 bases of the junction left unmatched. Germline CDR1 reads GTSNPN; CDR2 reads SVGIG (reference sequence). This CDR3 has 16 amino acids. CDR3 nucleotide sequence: TGTGCCTGGAGTGCCCAGCCGGGACAGGGGGCGGATGAGCAGTTCTTC. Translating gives CAWSAQPGQGADEQFF. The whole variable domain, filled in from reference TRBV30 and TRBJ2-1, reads SQTIHQWPATLVQPVGSPLSLECTVEGTSNPNLYWYRQAAGRGLQLLFYSVGIGQISSEVPQNLSASRPQDRQFILSSKKLLLSDSGFYLCAWSAQPGQGADEQFFGPGTRLTVL.

The CDR3 loop is CASSLAARVNTEAFF. The DNA for the CDR3 is TGTGCCAGCAGCTTAGCTGCCAGGGTGAACACTGAAGCTTTCTTT. This rearrangement joins TRBV7-9 to TRBJ1-1; weak D call: TRBD1 (5 bases). Germline V CDR1 and CDR2: SEHNR, FQNEAQ (reference sequence). V gave up 0 bases and J gave up 0 bases, with 8 bases separating them. The CDR3 is made up of 15 amino acids.

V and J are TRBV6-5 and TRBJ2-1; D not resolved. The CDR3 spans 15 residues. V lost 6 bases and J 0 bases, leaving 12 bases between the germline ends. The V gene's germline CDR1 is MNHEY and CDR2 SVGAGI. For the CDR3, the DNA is TGTGCCAGCAGGACGGCTAGGAGCTCCTACAATGAGCAGTTCTTC. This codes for CASRTARSSYNEQFF.

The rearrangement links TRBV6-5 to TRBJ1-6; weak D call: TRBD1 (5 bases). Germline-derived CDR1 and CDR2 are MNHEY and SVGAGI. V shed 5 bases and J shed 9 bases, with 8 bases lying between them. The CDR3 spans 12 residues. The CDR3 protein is CASSTTGSPLHF. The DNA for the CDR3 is TGTGCCAGCAGTACAACAGGTTCACCCCTCCACTTT.

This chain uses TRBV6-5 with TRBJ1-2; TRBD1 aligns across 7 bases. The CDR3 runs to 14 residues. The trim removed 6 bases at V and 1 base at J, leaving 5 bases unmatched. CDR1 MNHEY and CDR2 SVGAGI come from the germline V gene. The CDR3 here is CASSRDSFNYGYTF. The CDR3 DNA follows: TGTGCCAGCAGCCGGGACAGCTTTAACTATGGCTACACCTTC.

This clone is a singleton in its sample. CDR3 sequence: CASSQALPDRRYGYTF. The CDR3 DNA is TGCGCCAGCAGCCAAGCTCTACCCGACAGACGATATGGCTACACCTTC. This chain uses TRBV4-3 with TRBJ1-2, with D tentatively TRBD1 (5 bases). CDR3 length: 16 amino acids. Germline loops: CDR1 LGHNA, CDR2 YSLEER. V lost 1 base, J lost 5 bases, and 17 bases lay in between.

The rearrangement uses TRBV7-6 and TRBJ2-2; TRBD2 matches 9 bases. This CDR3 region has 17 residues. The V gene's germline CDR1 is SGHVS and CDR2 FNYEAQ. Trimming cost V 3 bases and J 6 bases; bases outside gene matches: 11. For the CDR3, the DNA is TGTGCCAGCAGCTTCCCCCCAGCTAGCGGGGCTTCCGGGGAGCTGTTTTTT. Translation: CASSFPPASGASGELFF.

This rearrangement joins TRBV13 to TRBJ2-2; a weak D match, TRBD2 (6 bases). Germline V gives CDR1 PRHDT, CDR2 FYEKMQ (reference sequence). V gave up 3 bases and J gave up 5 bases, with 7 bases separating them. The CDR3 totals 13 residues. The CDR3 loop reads CASSLGGTGELFF. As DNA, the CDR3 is TGTGCCAGCAGCTTGGGAGGAACCGGGGAGCTGTTTTTT. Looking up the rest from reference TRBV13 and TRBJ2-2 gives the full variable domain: AAGVIQSPRHLIKEKRETATLKCYPIPRHDTVYWYQQGPGQDPQFLISFYEKMQSDKGSIPDRFSAQQFSDYHSELNMSSLELGDSALYFCASSLGGTGELFFGEGSRLTVL.

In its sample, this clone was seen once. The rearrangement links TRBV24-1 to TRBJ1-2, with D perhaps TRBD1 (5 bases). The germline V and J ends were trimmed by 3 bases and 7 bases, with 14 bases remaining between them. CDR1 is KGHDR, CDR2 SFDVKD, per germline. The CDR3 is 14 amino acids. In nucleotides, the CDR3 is TGTGCCACCAGTGATATGAGGGGCAGTTCTGGCTACACCTTC. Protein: CATSDMRGSSGYTF.

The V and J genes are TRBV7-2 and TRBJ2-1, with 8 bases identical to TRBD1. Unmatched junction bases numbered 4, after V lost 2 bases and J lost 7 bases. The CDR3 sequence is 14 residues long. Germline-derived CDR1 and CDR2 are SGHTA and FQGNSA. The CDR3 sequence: CASSLQGAVNEQFF. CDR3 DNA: TGTGCCAGCAGCTTACAGGGGGCTGTAAATGAGCAGTTCTTC.

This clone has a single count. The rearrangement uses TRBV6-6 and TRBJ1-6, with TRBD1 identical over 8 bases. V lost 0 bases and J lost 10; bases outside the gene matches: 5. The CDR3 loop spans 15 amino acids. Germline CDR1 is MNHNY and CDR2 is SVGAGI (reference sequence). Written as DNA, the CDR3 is TGTGCCAGCAGTTACTCCGACAGGGGTGGGTCACCCCTCCACTTT. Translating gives CASSYSDRGGSPLHF.

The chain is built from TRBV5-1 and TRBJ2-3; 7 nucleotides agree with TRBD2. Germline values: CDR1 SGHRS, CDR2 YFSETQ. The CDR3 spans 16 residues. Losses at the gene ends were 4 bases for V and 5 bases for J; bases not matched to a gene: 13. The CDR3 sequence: CASSAWGTTGGDTQYF. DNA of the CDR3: TGCGCCAGCAGCGCCTGGGGGACGACGGGAGGAGATACGCAGTATTTT.

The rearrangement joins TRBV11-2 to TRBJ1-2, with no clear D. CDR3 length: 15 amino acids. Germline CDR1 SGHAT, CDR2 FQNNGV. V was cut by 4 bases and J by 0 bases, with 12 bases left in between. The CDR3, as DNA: TGTGCCAGCAGCTCCCACGTAGGAGCTAACTATGGCTACACCTTC. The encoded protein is CASSSHVGANYGYTF.

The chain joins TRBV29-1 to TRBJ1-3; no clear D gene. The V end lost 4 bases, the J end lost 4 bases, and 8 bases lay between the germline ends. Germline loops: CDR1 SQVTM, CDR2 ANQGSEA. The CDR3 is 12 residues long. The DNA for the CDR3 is TGCAGCGTTGTGGCCCGCGGAAACACCATATATTTT. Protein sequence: CSVVARGNTIYF.

CDR3 sequence reads: CASIGWRTRGYTF. CDR3 sequence (DNA): TGTGCCAGCATTGGGTGGCGAACGCGAGGCTACACCTTC. The chain is built from TRBV2 and TRBJ1-2; no definite D call. V was pared by 7 bases and J by 8 bases, with 17 bases between. The CDR3 spans 13 residues. The germline gives CDR1 SNHLY, CDR2 FYNNEI.

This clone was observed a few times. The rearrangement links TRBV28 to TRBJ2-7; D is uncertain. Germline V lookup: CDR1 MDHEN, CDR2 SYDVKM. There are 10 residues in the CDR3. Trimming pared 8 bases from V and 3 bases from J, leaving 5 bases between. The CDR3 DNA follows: TGTGCCAGCGGGAACTACGAGCAGTACTTC. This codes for CASGNYEQYF.

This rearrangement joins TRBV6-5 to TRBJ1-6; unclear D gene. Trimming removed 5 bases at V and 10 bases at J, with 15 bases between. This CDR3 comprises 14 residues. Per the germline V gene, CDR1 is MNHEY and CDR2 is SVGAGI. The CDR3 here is CASSLTEWGSPLHF. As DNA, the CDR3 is TGTGCCAGCAGTCTGACCGAGTGGGGATCACCCCTCCACTTT.

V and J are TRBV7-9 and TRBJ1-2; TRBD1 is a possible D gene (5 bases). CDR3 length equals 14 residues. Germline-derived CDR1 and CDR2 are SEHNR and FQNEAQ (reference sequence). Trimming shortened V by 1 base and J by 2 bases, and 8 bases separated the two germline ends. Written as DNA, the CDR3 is TGTGCCAGCAGCTTAGGTGGGACGAACTATGGCTACACCTTC. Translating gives CASSLGGTNYGYTF.

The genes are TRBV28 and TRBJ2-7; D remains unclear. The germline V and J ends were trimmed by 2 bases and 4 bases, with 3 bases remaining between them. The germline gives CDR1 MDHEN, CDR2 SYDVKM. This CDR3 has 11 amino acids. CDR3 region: CASSLMYEQYF. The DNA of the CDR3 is TGTGCCAGCAGTTTAATGTACGAGCAGTACTTC.

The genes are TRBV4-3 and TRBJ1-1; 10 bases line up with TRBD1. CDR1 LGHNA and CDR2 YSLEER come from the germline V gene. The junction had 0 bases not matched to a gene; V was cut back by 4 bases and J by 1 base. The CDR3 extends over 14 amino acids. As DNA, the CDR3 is TGCGCCAGCAGCCGGACAGGGGGGAACACTGAAGCTTTCTTT. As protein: CASSRTGGNTEAFF.

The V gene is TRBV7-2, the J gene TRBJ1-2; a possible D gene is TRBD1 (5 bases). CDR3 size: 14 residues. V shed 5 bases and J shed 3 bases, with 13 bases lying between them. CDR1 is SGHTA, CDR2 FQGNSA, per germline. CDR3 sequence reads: CASSPAGLDYGYTF. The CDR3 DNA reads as TGTGCCAGCAGCCCCGCGGGGCTCGACTATGGCTACACCTTC.

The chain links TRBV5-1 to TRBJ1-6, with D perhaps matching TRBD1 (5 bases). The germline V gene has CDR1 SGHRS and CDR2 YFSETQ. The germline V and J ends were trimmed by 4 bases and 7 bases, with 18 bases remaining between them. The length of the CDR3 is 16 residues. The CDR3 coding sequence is TGCGCCAGCAGCGCATCCGGACAAGGCACAAATTCACCCCTCCACTTT. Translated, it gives CASSASGQGTNSPLHF.

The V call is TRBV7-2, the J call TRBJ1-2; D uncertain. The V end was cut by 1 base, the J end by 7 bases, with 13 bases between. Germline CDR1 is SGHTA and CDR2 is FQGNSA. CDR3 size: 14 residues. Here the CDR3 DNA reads TGTGCCAGCAGCTTAGAGGGATTTAAAGCTGGCTACACCTTC. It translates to CASSLEGFKAGYTF.

In nucleotides, the CDR3 is TGCGCCAGCAGCCACCTGGGGTCTCAGACAGATACGCAGTATTTT. It specifies CASSHLGSQTDTQYF. V usage is TRBV4-1 and J usage is TRBJ2-3; D unclear. V was trimmed by 3 bases and J by 3 bases, leaving 13 bases between them. This CDR3 is 15 amino acids long. Germline values: CDR1 MGHRA, CDR2 YSYEKL.

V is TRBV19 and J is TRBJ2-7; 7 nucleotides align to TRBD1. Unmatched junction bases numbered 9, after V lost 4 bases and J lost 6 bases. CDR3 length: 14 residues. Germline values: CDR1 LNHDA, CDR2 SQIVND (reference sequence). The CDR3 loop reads CASSSTGVRAEQYF. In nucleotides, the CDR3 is TGTGCCAGTAGTAGCACAGGGGTAAGGGCCGAGCAGTACTTC.